One and the same sample provided the 16 T cell receptor beta chains below, sequenced in a study of shared clonotypes between healthy human individuals. Produced via immunoSEQ multiplex PCR; TCRdb's table is partial and in-frame only. There are some 2.1 million clones in the sample; roughly 94% occur only once, and roughly 0.13% lies in the top ten. Sequenced: naive CD4+ T cells sorted from blood. Subset denoted: CD45RA+ positively selected. The receptors were gathered from a young man in good health.

This clone was recorded a few times. The rearrangement joins TRBV2 to TRBJ2-2; D may be TRBD2 (5 bases). Germline V gene lookup returns CDR1 SNHLY and CDR2 FYNNEI. Trimming shortened V by 8 bases and J by 4 bases, and 14 bases separated the two germline ends. The CDR3 extends over 14 amino acids. The CDR3 DNA follows: TGTGCCAGCGTTGGAGCGGTCCCCACCGGGGAGCTGTTTTTT. This encodes CASVGAVPTGELFF.

The chain carries TRBV5-1 and TRBJ2-1; no definite D call. CDR3 length: 16 amino acids. Trimming removed 1 base from V and 5 bases from J, with 16 bases in between. CDR1 is SGHRS and CDR2 is YFSETQ in the germline V gene. This chain's CDR3 is CASSLRGLVYNNEQFF. CDR3 coding DNA: TGCGCCAGCAGCTTGCGAGGCCTGGTTTATAACAATGAGCAGTTCTTC.

The chain carries TRBV5-4 and TRBJ1-4; D unresolved. CDR1 and CDR2 (germline): SGHNT, YYREEE (reference sequence). The CDR3 has 14 residues. The germline V and J ends were trimmed by 2 bases and 6 bases, with 11 bases remaining between them. In nucleotides, the CDR3 is TGTGCCAGCAGCTTAATGAGGGAGGATGAAAAACTGTTTTTT. Amino acids: CASSLMREDEKLFF.

V is TRBV6-1 and J is TRBJ2-7, with unresolved D. V was pared by 6 bases and J by 1 base, with 10 bases between. Germline-derived CDR1 and CDR2 are MNHNS and SASEGT. The length of the CDR3 is 13 residues. The CDR3 is CASRRGASYEQYF. The CDR3 region has the DNA TGTGCCAGCAGACGCGGAGCGTCCTACGAGCAGTACTTC.

On this clone itself: Other DNA sequences within the sample encode an identical CDR3. The chain links TRBV5-1 to TRBJ2-5; D gene unclear. Trimming took 0 bases from V and 3 from J, leaving 6 bases between them. This CDR3 is built from 13 residues. From germline, CDR1 is SGHRS and CDR2 YFSETQ. CDR3 protein: CASSLGPKETQYF. The CDR3 nucleotides read TGCGCCAGCAGCTTGGGCCCGAAAGAGACCCAGTACTTC.

The J gene is TRBJ1-3, the V gene TRBV10-3; D remains ambiguous. This CDR3 comprises 16 residues. V lost 2 bases, J lost 0 bases, and 11 bases lay in between. CDR1 and CDR2 (germline): ENHRY, SYGVKD. The CDR3 region has the DNA TGTGCCATCAGTGAGAGCCCGGCAAGCTCTGGAAACACCATATATTTT. Its translation is CAISESPASSGNTIYF.

The V and J genes are TRBV25-1 and TRBJ2-7; 7 nucleotides agree with TRBD1. CDR1 is MGHDK and CDR2 is SYGVNS in the germline V gene. CDR3 length: 15 residues. Germline trimming cut 2 bases from V and 6 bases from J; bases unmatched to any gene: 10. The CDR3 sequence is CASSEQGQRTGEQYF. In DNA form, the CDR3 reads TGTGCCAGCAGTGAACAGGGACAGAGAACGGGCGAGCAGTACTTC.

The rearrangement uses TRBV4-1 and TRBJ2-1; D possibly uses TRBD1 or TRBD2 (5 bases each). Trimming pared 0 bases from V and 4 bases from J, leaving 19 bases between. CDR1 is MGHRA and CDR2 is YSYEKL in the germline V gene. The CDR3 is made up of 18 amino acids. CDR3 DNA sequence: TGCGCCAGCAGCCAAGATCTAGCAGGCGCTAGGACATACAATGAGCAGTTCTTC. Translation gives CASSQDLAGARTYNEQFF.

CDR3 sequence (DNA): TGTGCCAGCAGTACCTCGACAGGGCAAGGTGAAAAACTGTTTTTT. It specifies CASSTSTGQGEKLFF. The V gene is TRBV6-5, the J gene TRBJ1-4, with TRBD1 matching 7 bases. J was trimmed by 7 bases and V by 5 bases; bases with no gene match: 10. The CDR3 contains 15 residues. Germline lookup yields CDR1 MNHEY and CDR2 SVGAGI.

This CDR3 reads CASSEVGGEQYF. The CDR3 nucleotides read TGTGCCAGCAGTGAAGTGGGAGGCGAGCAGTACTTC. The rearrangement uses TRBV6-1 and TRBJ2-7; perhaps TRBD2 as D (6 bases). Trimming stripped 1 base from V and 6 bases from J, with 7 bases between. CDR1 and CDR2 (germline): MNHNS, SASEGT. This CDR3 comprises 12 residues.

V gene TRBV19 combines with J gene TRBJ2-2, with 8 bases matching TRBD1. The germline V gene encodes CDR1 LNHDA and CDR2 SQIVND (reference sequence). The V and J ends lost 10 bases and 1 base, in that order; junction bases with no gene match: 2. The CDR3 loop spans 13 amino acids. CDR3 DNA: TGTGCCACGGGGACAGGGAACACCGGGGAGCTGTTTTTT. This translates into CATGTGNTGELFF.

This clone appeared a few times. This chain uses TRBV5-4 with TRBJ2-3; no firm D call. Trimming stripped 1 base from V and 2 bases from J, with 8 bases between. This CDR3 spans 14 amino acids. CDR1 is SGHNT, CDR2 YYREEE, per germline (reference sequence). This chain's CDR3 is CASSLFQSTDTQYF. For the CDR3, the DNA is TGTGCCAGCAGCTTGTTCCAGTCCACAGATACGCAGTATTTT.

The chain links TRBV7-9 to TRBJ2-3; 9 positions agree with TRBD1. Trimming removed 1 base from V and 2 bases from J; junction bases left unmatched: 4. Germline V gives CDR1 SEHNR, CDR2 FQNEAQ (reference sequence). CDR3 length: 16 residues. The CDR3 DNA follows: TGTGCCAGCAGCTTAGGGGACAGGGTGCACACAGATACGCAGTATTTT. This sequence encodes CASSLGDRVHTDTQYF.

A note on this clone: The sample contains more than one DNA sequence encoding this CDR3. This chain connects TRBV5-4 to TRBJ2-1, with 8 bases fitting TRBD2. J was trimmed by 4 bases and V by 2 bases; bases with no gene match: 2. CDR1 is SGHNT and CDR2 is YYREEE in the germline V gene (reference sequence). CDR3 size: 14 residues. The chain's CDR3 is CASSFGLAYNEQFF. The DNA of the CDR3 is TGTGCCAGCAGCTTTGGACTAGCATACAATGAGCAGTTCTTC.

As concerns this clone: The same CDR3 is also encoded by other DNA sequences in this sample. The gene calls are TRBV6-5 and TRBJ2-3, with 7 bases aligning to TRBD1. V lost 6 bases and J lost 6; bases outside the gene matches: 3. CDR1 and CDR2 from the germline V gene are MNHEY and SVGAGI. This CDR3 has 12 residues. CDR3 DNA: TGTGCCAGCAGCCGCAGGGGGGATACGCAGTATTTT. This encodes CASSRRGDTQYF.

The rearrangement links TRBV10-1 to TRBJ2-3, with D hard to call. Trimming stripped 4 bases from V and 7 bases from J, with 6 bases between. CDR3 length equals 11 residues. Germline CDR1 reads WNHNN; CDR2 reads SYGVQD (reference sequence). CDR3 residues: CASSGGHTQYF. Written as DNA, the CDR3 is TGCGCCAGCAGTGGTGGACATACGCAGTATTTT.